This TCR beta chain was profiled in a study of HIV-infected patients and healthy controls. cDNA was made from 400 to 500 ng RNA using alpha and beta constant primers. Each of the alpha and beta chains got its own library through chain-specific third strand synthesis with indices. TCRdb re-derived calls from the 5' RACE reads in MiXCR, one entry per CDR3 protein. This table has 18,000 or so distinct CDR3 sequences, approximately 9% appearing once. V lost 7 bases to trimming and J lost 0 bases; unmatched junction nucleotides: 6. This CDR3 spans 15 amino acids. The germline CDR1 and CDR2 sequences are SQVTM and ANQGSEA. The repertoire came from unfractionated whole blood and reflected all unsorted peripheral T cells.

The sample consisted of blood. The TCR was taken from an adult in good health. The chain uses TRBV29-1 and TRBJ2-1; TRBD2 aligns across 10 bases. CDR3 coding DNA: TGCAGCGCCGTAGCGGGAGGAAACTCCTACAATGAGCAGTTCTTC. Its protein is CSAVAGGNSYNEQFF.